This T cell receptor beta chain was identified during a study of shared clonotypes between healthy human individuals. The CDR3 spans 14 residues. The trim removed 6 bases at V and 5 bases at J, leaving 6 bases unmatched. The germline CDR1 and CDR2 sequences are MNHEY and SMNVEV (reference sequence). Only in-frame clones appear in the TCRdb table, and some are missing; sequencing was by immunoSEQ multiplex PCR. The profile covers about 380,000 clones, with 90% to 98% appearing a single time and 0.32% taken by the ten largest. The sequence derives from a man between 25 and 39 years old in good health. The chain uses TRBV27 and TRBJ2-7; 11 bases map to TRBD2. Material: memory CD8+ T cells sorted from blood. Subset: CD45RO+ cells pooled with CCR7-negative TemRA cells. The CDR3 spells CASRRLAGFDEQYF. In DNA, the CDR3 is TGTGCCAGCAGACGACTAGCGGGATTTGACGAGCAGTACTTC.